Included here is one T cell receptor (beta chain) sequence, with context. The antigen is undetermined. Germline CDR1 is MNHEY and CDR2 is SVGAGI. The CDR3 consists of 15 residues. V shed 0 bases and J 5 bases; nucleotides not matched to a gene: 3. The entry originates in a study of PD-L1 blockade in urothelial cancer. Study in general: The analyses of blood took place 3 weeks (second dose) and 6 weeks after treatment start.

Samples were collected from each patient before treatment and during treatment. Each patient gave between 1 and 8 of them in total. Study outcomes and limitations: The study found that durable-benefit patients expanded tumor-associated blood clones more at 3 weeks. Pretreatment TCR clonality in blood, when below the median, was predictive of better survival.

Data came from immunoSEQ multiplex PCR; TCRdb stores just in-frame clones and leaves some out. The sample lists about 100,000 clones; over 80% were seen once. The receptor's source is a woman at least 80 years old with urothelial cancer. This chain connects TRBV6-5 to TRBJ2-5; 10 nucleotides match TRBD2. This material consisted of PBMCs, taken around atezolizumab (anti-PD-L1) treatment. DNA of the CDR3: TGTGCCAGCAGTTACTCCGGTAGCGGGGGGGAGACCCAGTACTTC. It codes for CASSYSGSGGETQYF.